These 13 T cell receptor beta chains were all obtained from the same sample, sequenced in a study of cytomegalovirus exposure and HLA in healthy donors (TCRdb year 2017). Libraries were constructed by the immunoSEQ multiplex PCR assay. A mixture of 60 forward primers for TCR Vbeta segments and 13 reverse primers for TCR Jbeta segments was used in the multiplex PCR. Entries here come from immuneACCESS through TCRdb and include only in-frame sequences with V and J called. Some clones fail to appear in such tables; in the studies checked, an unresolved V gene covers under half of the shortfall, and the cause of the remainder is unknown. The sample's records list around 210,000 clones. Jointly, the top ten make up 1.1% of the sample. What was sequenced was PBMCs. The receptors derive from a girl aged 2 to 9 in good health and CMV-seropositive.

The chain carries TRBV28 and TRBJ1-5; a possible D gene is TRBD1 (5 bases). V was cut by 5 bases and J by 0 bases, with 8 bases left in between. The germline V gene encodes CDR1 MDHEN and CDR2 SYDVKM. The CDR3 runs 14 residues. CDR3 nucleotides: TGTGCCAGCAGTAGGGGTTATAGCAATCAGCCCCAGCATTTT. Protein product: CASSRGYSNQPQHF.

The chain is built from TRBV27 and TRBJ2-7; TRBD1 matches at 9 bases. Germline V lookup: CDR1 MNHEY, CDR2 SMNVEV (reference sequence). The CDR3 runs to 14 residues. With 2 bases clipped from V and 2 bases from J, the junction kept 1 base outside the gene matches. The CDR3: CASSLRDRAYEQYF. DNA of the CDR3: TGTGCCAGCAGTTTAAGGGACAGGGCCTACGAGCAGTACTTC.

The gene calls are TRBV7-9 and TRBJ2-1; 14 positions match TRBD2. Losses at the gene ends were 4 bases for V and 8 bases for J; bases not matched to a gene: 10. Germline V gene sequence: CDR1 SEHNR, CDR2 FQNEAQ (reference sequence). The CDR3 sequence is 17 residues long. This CDR3 is CASSYSPGLAGAHEQFF. The CDR3 DNA sequence: TGTGCCAGCAGCTACTCACCGGGACTAGCGGGAGCCCATGAGCAGTTCTTC. The full variable domain, completed using reference TRBV7-9 and TRBJ2-1, is DTGVSQNPRHKITKRGQNVTFRCDPISEHNRLYWYRQTLGQGPEFLTYFQNEAQLEKSRLLSDRFSAERPKGSFSTLEIQRTEQGDSAMYLCASSYSPGLAGAHEQFFGPGTRLTVL.

This chain uses TRBV10-3 with TRBJ2-7; 12 bases fit TRBD2. Trimming took 6 bases from V and 5 from J; bases not matched to a gene: 8. The germline gives CDR1 ENHRY, CDR2 SYGVKD. This CDR3 is built from 15 residues. The CDR3 is CAIRPGLAGIDEQYF. The CDR3 DNA reads as TGTGCCATCAGGCCCGGACTAGCGGGGATCGACGAGCAGTACTTC.

This chain joins TRBV19 and TRBJ1-4, with D uncertain. This CDR3 has 14 amino acids. V dropped 2 bases and J dropped 0 bases, with 4 bases sitting between them. CDR1 and CDR2 (germline): LNHDA, SQIVND (reference sequence). CDR3 in amino acids: CASSIPATNEKLFF. The CDR3 DNA reads TGTGCCAGTAGTATACCAGCAACTAATGAAAAACTGTTTTTT.

The chain carries TRBV15 and TRBJ2-2; TRBD2 agrees at 9 bases. The CDR3 extends over 13 amino acids. Germline-derived CDR1 and CDR2 are LNHNV and YYDKDF (reference sequence). With V trimmed by 9 bases and J by 6 bases, 5 bases remained unmatched. The CDR3 DNA follows: TGTGCCACAGCCCGACTAGCGGCCGGGGAGCTGTTTTTT. Translated: CATARLAAGELFF.

J is TRBJ1-5 and V is TRBV10-3, with a possible D match to TRBD1 (5 bases). Germline CDR1 and CDR2: ENHRY and SYGVKD. Between the trimmed V and J ends, which lost 2 bases and 4 bases, there was a span of 9 bases. This CDR3 region has 14 residues. The chain's CDR3 is CAISEGAGNQPQHF. The DNA of the CDR3 is TGTGCCATCAGTGAGGGGGCAGGAAATCAGCCCCAGCATTTT.

CDR3 nucleotides: TGTGCCAGCAGTACAGGGGGCGATGAGCAGTTCTTC. This translates into CASSTGGDEQFF. This chain uses TRBV6-6 with TRBJ2-1; 9 nucleotides line up with TRBD1. Trimming at V came to 5 bases and at J to 8 bases, leaving 1 base not matched to a gene. Looked up from germline, CDR1 is MNHNY and CDR2 is SVGAGI (reference sequence). This CDR3 spans 12 amino acids.

The chain links TRBV4-1 to TRBJ2-7, with 12 bases aligning to TRBD2. V gave up 4 bases and J gave up 3 bases; unmatched junction bases: 22. Germline V gives CDR1 MGHRA, CDR2 YSYEKL. The CDR3 sequence is 21 residues long. The CDR3 nucleotides are TGCGCCAGCAGCCTACGACTAGCGGGAGAGGGAGGGGCTGGGGCTCTCTACGAGCAGTACTTC. Its protein is CASSLRLAGEGGAGALYEQYF.

The chain has TRBV10-1 and TRBJ1-2, with D hard to call. V lost 6 bases, J lost 4 bases, and 12 bases lay in between. CDR1 and CDR2 (germline): WNHNN, SYGVQD (reference sequence). The CDR3 covers 13 residues. The CDR3 DNA reads TGCGCCAGCAGCGCTCAGAGGGCCTATGGCTACACCTTC. Translating it yields CASSAQRAYGYTF.

The chain employs TRBV29-1 and TRBJ2-7; a weak D match, TRBD2 (5 bases). This CDR3 region has 13 residues. Germline V CDR1 and CDR2: SQVTM, ANQGSEA. V was clipped by 4 bases and J by 0 bases, with 10 bases between them. CDR3 in DNA: TGCAGCGTTGCGGACTTTAGCTCCTACGAGCAGTACTTC. This codes for CSVADFSSYEQYF.

The chain has TRBV7-2 and TRBJ2-1, with D maybe TRBD2 (5 bases). Germline CDR1 and CDR2: SGHTA and FQGNSA. The germline V and J ends were trimmed by 5 bases and 4 bases, with 18 bases remaining between them. This CDR3 is 16 amino acids long. The CDR3 is CASSLGWGASYNEQFF. For the CDR3, the DNA is TGTGCCAGCAGCCTGGGGTGGGGAGCCTCGTACAATGAGCAGTTCTTC. The complete variable domain, with remaining parts taken from reference TRBV7-2 and TRBJ2-1, reads GAGVSQSPSNKVTEKGKDVELRCDPISGHTALYWYRQSLGQGLEFLIYFQGNSAPDKSGLPSDRFSAERTGGSVSTLTIQRTQQEDSAVYLCASSLGWGASYNEQFFGPGTRLTVL.

This chain links TRBV4-1 with TRBJ2-7; the match to TRBD2 covers 13 bases. Germline values: CDR1 MGHRA, CDR2 YSYEKL. The V and J ends lost 3 bases and 4 bases, in that order; junction bases with no gene match: 3. There are 15 residues in the CDR3. DNA for the CDR3: TGCGCCAGCAGCCACGGGACTAGCGGGATGTACGAGCAGTACTTC. Its translation is CASSHGTSGMYEQYF.